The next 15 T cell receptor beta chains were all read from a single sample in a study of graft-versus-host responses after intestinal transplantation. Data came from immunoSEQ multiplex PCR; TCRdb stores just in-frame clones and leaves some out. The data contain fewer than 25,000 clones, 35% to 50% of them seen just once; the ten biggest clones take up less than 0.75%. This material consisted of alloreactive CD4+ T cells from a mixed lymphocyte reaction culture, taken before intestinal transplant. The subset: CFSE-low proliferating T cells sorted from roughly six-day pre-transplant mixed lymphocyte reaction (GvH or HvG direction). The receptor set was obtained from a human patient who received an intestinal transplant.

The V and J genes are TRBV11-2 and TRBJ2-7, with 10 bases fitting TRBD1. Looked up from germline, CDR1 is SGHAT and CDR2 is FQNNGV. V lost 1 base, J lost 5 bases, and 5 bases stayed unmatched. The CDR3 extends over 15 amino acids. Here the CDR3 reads CASSLGGQGWNEQYF. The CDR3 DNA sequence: TGTGCCAGCAGCTTAGGGGGACAGGGGTGGAACGAGCAGTACTTC.

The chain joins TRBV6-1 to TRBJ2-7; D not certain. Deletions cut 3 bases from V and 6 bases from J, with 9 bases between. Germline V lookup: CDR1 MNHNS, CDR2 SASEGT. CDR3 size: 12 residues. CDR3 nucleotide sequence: TGTGCCAGCAGTGATCCATTGTCCGAGCAGTACTTC. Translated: CASSDPLSEQYF.

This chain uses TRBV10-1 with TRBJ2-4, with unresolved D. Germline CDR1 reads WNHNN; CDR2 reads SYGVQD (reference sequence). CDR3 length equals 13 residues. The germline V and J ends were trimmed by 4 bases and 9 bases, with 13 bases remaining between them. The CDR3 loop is CASSGVLNGIQYF. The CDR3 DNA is TGCGCCAGCAGTGGAGTCCTTAACGGCATTCAGTACTTC.

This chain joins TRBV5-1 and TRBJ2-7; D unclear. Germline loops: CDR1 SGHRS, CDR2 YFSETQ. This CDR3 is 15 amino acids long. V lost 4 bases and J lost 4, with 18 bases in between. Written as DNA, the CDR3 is TGCGCCAGCAGCCCCCTCGTTGCGGTTGGATACGAGCAGTACTTC. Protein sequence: CASSPLVAVGYEQYF.

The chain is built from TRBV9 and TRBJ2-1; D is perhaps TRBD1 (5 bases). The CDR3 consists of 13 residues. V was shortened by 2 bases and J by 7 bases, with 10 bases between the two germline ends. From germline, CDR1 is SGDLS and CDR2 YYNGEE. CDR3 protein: CASSVQGSNEQFF. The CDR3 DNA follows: TGTGCCAGCAGCGTTCAGGGTTCGAATGAGCAGTTCTTC.

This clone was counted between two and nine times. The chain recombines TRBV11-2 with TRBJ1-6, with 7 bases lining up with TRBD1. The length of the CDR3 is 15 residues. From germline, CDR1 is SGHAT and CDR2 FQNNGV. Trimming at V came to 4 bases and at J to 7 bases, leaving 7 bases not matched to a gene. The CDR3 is CASSWAGGGNSPLHF. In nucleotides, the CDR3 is TGTGCCAGCAGCTGGGCAGGGGGAGGAAATTCACCCCTCCACTTT.

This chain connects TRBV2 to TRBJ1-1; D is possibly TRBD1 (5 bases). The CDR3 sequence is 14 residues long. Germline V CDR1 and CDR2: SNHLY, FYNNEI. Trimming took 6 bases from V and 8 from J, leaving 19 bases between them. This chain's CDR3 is CASRTYRGSTEAFF. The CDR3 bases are TGTGCCAGCAGGACATATCGGGGGTCCACGGAAGCTTTCTTT.

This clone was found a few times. CDR3 region: CASSLDGGPSYEQFF. The CDR3 region has the DNA TGTGCCAGCAGCTTAGACGGGGGGCCGTCCTATGAGCAGTTCTTC. The rearrangement links TRBV7-2 to TRBJ2-1; a possible D gene is TRBD2 (7 bases). This CDR3 contains 15 residues. CDR1 is SGHTA, CDR2 FQGNSA, per germline. Trimming took 1 base from V and 8 from J, leaving 15 bases between them.

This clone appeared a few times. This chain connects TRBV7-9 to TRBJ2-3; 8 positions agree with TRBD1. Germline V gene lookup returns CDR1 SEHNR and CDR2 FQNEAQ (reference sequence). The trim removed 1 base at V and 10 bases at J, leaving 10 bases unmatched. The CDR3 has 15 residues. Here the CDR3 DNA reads TGTGCCAGCAGCTTAGTCACAGGGGGTCTACTTGCGCAGTATTTT. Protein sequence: CASSLVTGGLLAQYF. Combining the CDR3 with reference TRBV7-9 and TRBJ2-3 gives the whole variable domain DTGVSQNPRHKITKRGQNVTFRCDPISEHNRLYWYRQTLGQGPEFLTYFQNEAQLEKSRLLSDRFSAERPKGSFSTLEIQRTEQGDSAMYLCASSLVTGGLLAQYFGPGTRLTVL.

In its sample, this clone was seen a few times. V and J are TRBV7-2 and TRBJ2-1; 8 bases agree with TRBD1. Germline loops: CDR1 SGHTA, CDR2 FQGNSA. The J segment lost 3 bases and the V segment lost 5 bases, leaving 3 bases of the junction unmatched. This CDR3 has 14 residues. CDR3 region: CASSSGQGYNEQFF. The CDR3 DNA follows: TGTGCCAGCAGCAGCGGACAGGGCTACAATGAGCAGTTCTTC.

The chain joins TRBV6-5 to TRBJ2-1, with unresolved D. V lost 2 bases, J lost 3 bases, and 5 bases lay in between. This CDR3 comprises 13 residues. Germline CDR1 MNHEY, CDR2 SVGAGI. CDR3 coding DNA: TGTGCCAGCAGTTACACTGGCTACAATGAGCAGTTCTTC. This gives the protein CASSYTGYNEQFF.

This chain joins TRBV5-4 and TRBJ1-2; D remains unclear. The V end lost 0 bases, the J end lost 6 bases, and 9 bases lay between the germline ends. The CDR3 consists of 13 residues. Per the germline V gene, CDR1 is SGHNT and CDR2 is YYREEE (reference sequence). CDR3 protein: CASSLVRVDGYTF. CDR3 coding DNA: TGTGCCAGCAGCTTGGTCCGGGTGGATGGCTACACCTTC. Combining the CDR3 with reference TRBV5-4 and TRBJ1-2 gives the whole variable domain ETGVTQSPTHLIKTRGQQVTLRCSSQSGHNTVSWYQQALGQGPQFIFQYYREEENGRGNFPPRFSGLQFPNYSSELNVNALELDDSALYLCASSLVRVDGYTFGSGTRLTVV.

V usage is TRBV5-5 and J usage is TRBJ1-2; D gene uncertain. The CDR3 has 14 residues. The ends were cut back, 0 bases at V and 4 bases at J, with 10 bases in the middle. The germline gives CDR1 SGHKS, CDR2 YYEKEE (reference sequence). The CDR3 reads CASSLVAVAYGYTF. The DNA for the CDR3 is TGTGCCAGCAGCTTGGTTGCAGTGGCCTATGGCTACACCTTC.

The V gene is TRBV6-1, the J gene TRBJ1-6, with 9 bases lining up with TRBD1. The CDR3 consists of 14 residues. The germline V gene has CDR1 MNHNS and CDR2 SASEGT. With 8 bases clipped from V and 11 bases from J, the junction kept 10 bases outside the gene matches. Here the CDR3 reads CASGTQGAYAPLHF. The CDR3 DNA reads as TGTGCCAGCGGCACACAGGGGGCGTACGCACCCCTCCACTTT.

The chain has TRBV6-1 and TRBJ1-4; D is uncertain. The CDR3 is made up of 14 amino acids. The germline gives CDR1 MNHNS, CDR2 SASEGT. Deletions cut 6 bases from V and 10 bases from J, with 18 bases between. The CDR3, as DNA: TGTGCCAGCAGAGCCGGGAACTCTGATGGAAAACTGTTTTTT. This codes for CASRAGNSDGKLFF.